The 7 T cell receptor beta chains given below trace back to one sample, sequenced in a study of shared clonotypes between healthy human individuals. Produced via immunoSEQ multiplex PCR; TCRdb's table is partial and in-frame only. The sample includes 2.3 million or so clones, more than 80% of them seen just once. Sequencing input: naive CD4+ T cells from PBMCs. Subset defined: CD45RA+ positively selected. Receptors were obtained from a man younger than 35 in good health. Some clones in this sample may be carry-over from other donors' samples.

The chain has TRBV19 and TRBJ1-2; unclear D gene. CDR1 is LNHDA, CDR2 SQIVND, per germline (reference sequence). The CDR3 consists of 13 residues. V lost 6 bases, J lost 4 bases, and 12 bases lay in between. This CDR3 is CASSRAPGYGYTF. CDR3 DNA sequence: TGTGCCAGTAGCCGAGCACCAGGCTATGGCTACACCTTC.

This clone was seen a few times. The rearrangement uses TRBV7-2 and TRBJ2-2; no reliable D call. The CDR3 has 15 amino acids. Germline V CDR1 and CDR2: SGHTA, FQGNSA. The germline V and J ends were trimmed by 5 bases and 1 base, with 11 bases remaining between them. The CDR3 is CASSRLTQNTGELFF. In DNA, the CDR3 is TGTGCCAGCAGCCGACTTACTCAGAACACCGGGGAGCTGTTTTTT.

The chain links TRBV10-3 to TRBJ2-7; tentatively, D is TRBD2 (6 bases). Trimming took off 10 bases at V and 9 bases at J, with 19 bases between the two ends. Germline CDR1 ENHRY, CDR2 SYGVKD. This CDR3 region has 12 residues. The CDR3 loop is CATGLSELGQYF. The CDR3 DNA is TGTGCCACGGGACTCTCGGAGCTCGGGCAGTACTTC.

The rearrangement links TRBV7-9 to TRBJ2-5, with D unresolved. This CDR3 has 12 residues. V was trimmed by 2 bases and J by 5 bases, leaving 6 bases between them. CDR1 and CDR2 from the germline V gene are SEHNR and FQNEAQ (reference sequence). Written as DNA, the CDR3 is TGTGCCAGCAGCTTAATCTCGGAGACCCAGTACTTC. This codes for CASSLISETQYF.

This chain links TRBV27 with TRBJ2-2, with 9 bases that match TRBD2. Trimming took 8 bases from V and 4 from J; bases not matched to a gene: 8. From germline, CDR1 is MNHEY and CDR2 SMNVEV (reference sequence). The CDR3 covers 15 residues. The CDR3 sequence: CASSSSGIPTGELFF. The CDR3 coding sequence is TGTGCCAGCTCGTCTAGCGGGATCCCCACCGGGGAGCTGTTTTTT.

V and J are TRBV15 and TRBJ1-6, with no clear D. Germline V CDR1 and CDR2: LNHNV, YYDKDF (reference sequence). The CDR3 is 15 residues long. Trimming took off 1 base at V and 10 bases at J, with 14 bases between the two ends. The CDR3 region is CATSRVLSSDSPLHF. In DNA, the CDR3 is TGTGCCACCAGCAGAGTCCTCAGTTCGGACTCACCCCTCCACTTT.

The chain combines TRBV6-6 with TRBJ1-5, with 8 bases fitting TRBD1. CDR1 and CDR2 (germline): MNHNY, SVGAGI (reference sequence). The ends lost 5 bases at V and 4 bases at J; junction bases unmatched: 4. This CDR3 is built from 14 residues. Written as DNA, the CDR3 is TGTGCCAGCAGTCGGACAGGGAATAATCAGCCCCAGCATTTT. Protein product: CASSRTGNNQPQHF.